The source of this T cell receptor beta chain is a study of OX40 agonist ivuxolimab in advanced cancers. In the study overall: Three patients got partial responses; one had hepatocellular carcinoma and two had cutaneous melanoma.

Whole-study findings and limits: There were, on average, more expanded clones in CD8+ T cells than in CD4+.

Sequencing used immunoSEQ multiplex PCR; TCRdb keeps in-frame clones, though not all of them. The table records about 53,000 clones, less than 90% of them present only once. The CDR3 loop spans 15 amino acids. The V and J ends lost 0 bases and 9 bases, in that order; junction bases with no gene match: 8. CDR1 is MGHRA and CDR2 is YSYEKL in the germline V gene. This clone has only a few counts. The antigen is unknown. Here the sequenced sample was CD4+ or CD8+ T cells sorted from blood, taken in a trial of the OX40 agonist ivuxolimab. This clonotype was obtained from an adult with an advanced solid tumor such as melanoma, head and neck, liver or kidney cancer. The chain links TRBV4-1 to TRBJ2-1; 7 positions agree with TRBD2. CDR3 loop: CASSQDAGTGGEQFF. As DNA, the CDR3 is TGCGCCAGCAGCCAAGATGCGGGGACGGGAGGTGAGCAGTTCTTC.